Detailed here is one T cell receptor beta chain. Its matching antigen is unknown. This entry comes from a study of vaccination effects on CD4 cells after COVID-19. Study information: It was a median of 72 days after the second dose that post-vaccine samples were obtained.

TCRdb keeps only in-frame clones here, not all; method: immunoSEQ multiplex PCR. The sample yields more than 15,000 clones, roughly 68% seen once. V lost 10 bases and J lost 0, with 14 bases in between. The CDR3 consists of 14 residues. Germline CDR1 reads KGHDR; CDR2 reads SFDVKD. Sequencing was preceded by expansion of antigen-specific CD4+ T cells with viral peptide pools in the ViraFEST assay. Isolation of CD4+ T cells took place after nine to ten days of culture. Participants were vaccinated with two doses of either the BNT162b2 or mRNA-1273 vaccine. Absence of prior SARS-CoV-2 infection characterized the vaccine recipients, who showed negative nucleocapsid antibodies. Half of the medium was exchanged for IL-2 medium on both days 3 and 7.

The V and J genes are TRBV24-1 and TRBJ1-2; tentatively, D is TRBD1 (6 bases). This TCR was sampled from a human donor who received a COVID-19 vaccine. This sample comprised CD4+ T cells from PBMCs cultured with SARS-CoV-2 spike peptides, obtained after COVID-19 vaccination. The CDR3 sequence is CATNSGTPNYGYTF. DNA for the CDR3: TGTGCCACTAACTCCGGGACACCTAACTATGGCTACACCTTC.